One TCR beta chain is described in this entry. A second roughly 6 to 11 cycle PCR used barcoded and J-beta primers. TCRdb ran MiXCR on the 5' RACE reads and lists one entry per CDR3 protein. In the table there are about 970,000 distinct CDR3 sequences, 51% of which are singletons. This record comes from a study of blood T cells in healthy people across ages. Germline CDR1 ENHRY, CDR2 SYGVKD. The CDR3 length is 14 residues. Trimming left V 2 bases short and J 7 bases short, with 14 bases between. Source material: blood. The sequence derives from a woman aged 55-69 years in good health. This chain links TRBV10-3 with TRBJ1-2; no clear D. CDR3 residues: CAISEIGDVGGYTF. In nucleotides, the CDR3 is TGTGCCATCAGTGAGATTGGGGATGTAGGTGGCTACACCTTC.